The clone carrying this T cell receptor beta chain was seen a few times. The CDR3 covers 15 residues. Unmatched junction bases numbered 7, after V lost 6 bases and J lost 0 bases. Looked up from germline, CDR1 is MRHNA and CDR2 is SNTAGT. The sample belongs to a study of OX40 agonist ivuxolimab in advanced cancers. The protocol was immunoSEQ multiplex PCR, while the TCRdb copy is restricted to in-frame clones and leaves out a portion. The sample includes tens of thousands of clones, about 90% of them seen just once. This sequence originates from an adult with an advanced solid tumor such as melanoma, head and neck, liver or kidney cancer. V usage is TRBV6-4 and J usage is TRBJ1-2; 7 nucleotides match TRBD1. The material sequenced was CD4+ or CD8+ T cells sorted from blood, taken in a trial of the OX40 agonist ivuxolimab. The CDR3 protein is CASRRTGGANYGYTF. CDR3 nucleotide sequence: TGTGCCAGCAGGAGGACAGGAGGAGCTAACTATGGCTACACCTTC.